The present TCR beta chain was sequenced within a study of T cells in Graves' hyperthyroidism and ophthalmopathy. CDR3 length equals 16 residues. Looked up from germline, CDR1 is SNHLY and CDR2 is FYNNEI. With V trimmed by 2 bases and J by 0 bases, 5 bases remained unmatched. Amplification yielded TCR beta CDR3 regions, with RNA transcripts as the source. First-round RT-PCR of the TCR CDR3 relied on the HTBI primer set. Using its own MiXCR run on the multiplex PCR reads, TCRdb lists one record per CDR3 protein. The top ten hold around 28% of the sample, which has a few hundred thousand distinct CDR3 sequences, 15% to 20% seen once. The sample holds many counts of this clonotype. The antigen remains unidentified. Clinical Activity Scores of at least 3, NOSPECS grades of at least 4 and durations under 3 months characterized ophthalmopathy patients. Regarding the study as a whole: Ophthalmopathy could be told apart from stable hyperthyroidism with a 13 V-J model.

The clonotype originates from a woman aged 25 to 39 with Graves' ophthalmopathy. The sample consisted of blood. V gene TRBV2 combines with J gene TRBJ2-7; 9 bases are a match to TRBD1. CDR3 region: CASSETGTGISYEQYF. The CDR3 DNA reads as TGTGCCAGCAGTGAAACCGGGACAGGGATCTCCTACGAGCAGTACTTC.